Following are 30 T cell receptor beta chains from one sample sequenced in a study of blood T cell repertoires in COVID-19. This table comes from immunoSEQ multiplex PCR, and its TCRdb copy is limited to in-frame clones, with some not included. The sample holds under 350,000 clones, about 85% seen once. The sequenced sample was peripheral blood. The receptors originated from a man aged 18-30 years with active or convalescent COVID-19.

This rearrangement joins TRBV5-5 to TRBJ1-5, with TRBD1 matching over 7 bases. The CDR3 length is 15 residues. Germline V CDR1 and CDR2: SGHKS, YYEKEE (reference sequence). V was pared by 4 bases and J by 4 bases, with 8 bases of the junction left unmatched. CDR3 amino acids: CASSPRGQENQPQHF. CDR3 DNA sequence: TGTGCCAGCAGCCCCCGTGGACAGGAGAATCAGCCCCAGCATTTT. Looking up the rest from reference TRBV5-5 and TRBJ1-5 gives the full variable domain: DAGVTQSPTHLIKTRGQQVTLRCSPISGHKSVSWYQQVLGQGPQFIFQYYEKEERGRGNFPDRFSARQFPNYSSELNVNALLLGDSALYLCASSPRGQENQPQHFGDGTRLSIL.

The V gene is TRBV3-1 (or the pseudogene TRBV3-2), the J gene TRBJ2-7; 7 bases are shared with TRBD2. The CDR3 is made up of 14 amino acids. With 4 bases clipped from V and 4 bases from J, the junction kept 7 bases outside the gene matches. Looked up from germline, CDR1 is LGHDT and CDR2 is YNNKEL (reference sequence). The CDR3 is CASSLNSGAYEQYF. In DNA, the CDR3 is TGTGCCAGCAGCCTCAACAGCGGGGCTTACGAGCAGTACTTC.

The chain has TRBV4-1 and TRBJ1-3; 7 positions match TRBD1. Germline assignment: CDR1 MGHRA and CDR2 YSYEKL. The CDR3 totals 15 residues. With 5 bases clipped from V and 4 bases from J, the junction kept 8 bases outside the gene matches. CDR3 protein: CASSSSGTAGNTIYF. The DNA of the CDR3 is TGCGCCAGCAGCTCCTCCGGGACAGCGGGAAACACCATATATTTT.

The V and J genes are TRBV3-1 (or the pseudogene TRBV3-2) and TRBJ2-5, with TRBD2 matching 11 bases. This CDR3 comprises 15 residues. Trimming at V came to 1 base and at J to 4 bases, leaving 2 bases not matched to a gene. The germline V gene encodes CDR1 LGHDT and CDR2 YNNKEL (reference sequence). In DNA form, the CDR3 reads TGTGCCAGCAGCCAAGCACTAGCGGGGGCAGAGACCCAGTACTTC. This encodes CASSQALAGAETQYF.

This clone was counted only a few times. The chain employs TRBV14 and TRBJ2-7; TRBD2 agrees at 14 bases. The length of the CDR3 is 14 residues. The trim removed 5 bases at V and 9 bases at J, leaving 6 bases unmatched. Germline-derived CDR1 and CDR2 are SGHDN and FVKESK. The CDR3 DNA sequence: TGTGCCAGCAGCGTGGGACTAGCGGGAGCTAGGCAGTACTTC. Amino acids: CASSVGLAGARQYF.

The chain links TRBV6-2 or TRBV6-3 to TRBJ2-1, with a possible D match to TRBD2 (7 bases). Between the trimmed V and J ends, which lost 6 bases and 5 bases, there was a span of 23 bases. The CDR3 consists of 17 residues. Germline V CDR1 and CDR2: MNHEY, SVGEGT. The CDR3 here is CASSFEWWRGPNNEQFF. CDR3 in DNA: TGTGCCAGCAGCTTTGAGTGGTGGCGGGGGCCGAACAATGAGCAGTTCTTC.

The chain links TRBV6-1 to TRBJ2-5, with D possibly matching TRBD1 (5 bases). Trimming removed 3 bases from V and 0 bases from J, with 8 bases in between. CDR1 is MNHNS, CDR2 SASEGT, per germline. The CDR3 is 14 residues long. CDR3 coding DNA: TGTGCCAGCAGTGATCAGGGTTACCAAGAGACCCAGTACTTC. Its protein product is CASSDQGYQETQYF.

The rearrangement links TRBV4-2 to TRBJ1-4; D is unclear. CDR3 size: 16 residues. The V gene's germline CDR1 is LGHNA and CDR2 YNFKEQ. V was pared by 0 bases and J by 8 bases, with 16 bases between. The CDR3 DNA reads TGTGCCAGCAGCCAAGATCCGGGTTGGGAGAACGAAAAACTGTTTTTT. Encoded protein: CASSQDPGWENEKLFF.

This chain uses TRBV19 with TRBJ2-7, with D possibly TRBD1 on 5 matching bases. CDR1 and CDR2 from the germline V gene are LNHDA and SQIVND (reference sequence). V was clipped by 3 bases and J by 2 bases, with 11 bases between them. The CDR3 spans 14 residues. CDR3 region: CASSIRSGTYEQYF. The CDR3 DNA sequence: TGTGCCAGTAGTATCCGGTCAGGGACCTACGAGCAGTACTTC.

The CDR3 sequence: CASTTLREGVETQYF. CDR3 sequence (DNA): TGTGCCAGCACCACCTTACGGGAGGGGGTGGAGACCCAGTACTTC. The gene calls are TRBV6-6 and TRBJ2-5; the match to TRBD2 covers 8 bases. V lost 7 bases and J lost 5; bases outside the gene matches: 12. This CDR3 comprises 15 residues. Germline lookup yields CDR1 MNHNY and CDR2 SVGAGI (reference sequence).

The J gene is TRBJ1-3, the V gene TRBV4-1; possibly TRBD1 for D (5 bases). The germline CDR1 and CDR2 sequences are MGHRA and YSYEKL. The CDR3 totals 17 residues. The V and J ends lost 4 bases and 0 bases respectively, with 16 bases between them. CDR3 sequence (DNA): TGCGCCAGCAGCCGCTTAGGGGTAGTCTACTCTGGAAACACCATATATTTT. As protein: CASSRLGVVYSGNTIYF.

The chain couples TRBV2 to TRBJ2-6, with TRBD1 identical over 7 bases. CDR1 SNHLY and CDR2 FYNNEI come from the germline V gene. The CDR3 extends over 14 amino acids. CDR3: CPGTVLSGANVLTF. The DNA of the CDR3 is TGTCCAGGGACAGTTCTCTCTGGGGCCAACGTCCTGACTTTC.

The gene calls are TRBV5-3 and TRBJ2-7, with D perhaps TRBD1 (6 bases). TRBV5-3 falls under the ORF class, with uncertain function. The length of the CDR3 is 16 residues. V shed 5 bases and J shed 2 bases, with 20 bases lying between them. The chain's CDR3 is CARRPRQATPPYEQYF. The CDR3 nucleotides are TGTGCCAGAAGGCCCAGACAGGCTACCCCCCCCTACGAGCAGTACTTC.

As DNA, the CDR3 is TGTGCCACCACCTCCGGGACACCCTCCGGGGGCTACACCTTC. Translating gives CATTSGTPSGGYTF. V gene TRBV15 combines with J gene TRBJ1-2, with D possibly matching TRBD1 (6 bases). Germline V CDR1 and CDR2: LNHNV, YYDKDF (reference sequence). This CDR3 region has 14 residues. The V gene lost 7 bases and the J gene lost 8 bases, with 20 bases spanning the gap.

The V call is TRBV4-1, the J call TRBJ2-2, with TRBD1 matching over 7 bases. Unmatched junction bases numbered 7, after V lost 4 bases and J lost 5 bases. The germline CDR1 and CDR2 sequences are MGHRA and YSYEKL. CDR3 length equals 15 residues. CDR3 bases: TGCGCCAGCAGCCCCGGACAGGCATCTACCGGGGAGCTGTTTTTT. Its translation: CASSPGQASTGELFF.

As regards this clone: Other nucleotide sequences from this sample produce the same CDR3. DNA of the CDR3: TGTGCCAGCAGTGAGGGGACAGGTCAAGAGACCCAGTACTTC. This encodes CASSEGTGQETQYF. The chain combines TRBV6-1 with TRBJ2-5; 8 nucleotides match TRBD1. Germline assignment: CDR1 MNHNS and CDR2 SASEGT. The CDR3 contains 14 residues. The J segment lost 2 bases and the V segment lost 3 bases, leaving 2 bases of the junction unmatched.

The gene calls are TRBV27 and TRBJ1-5, with D perhaps TRBD1 (6 bases). Germline V gives CDR1 MNHEY, CDR2 SMNVEV (reference sequence). The V end lost 5 bases, the J end lost 5 bases, and 10 bases lay between the germline ends. The CDR3 sequence is 13 residues long. The CDR3 DNA sequence: TGTGCCAGCAGTCTACAGGGTTATCAGCCCCAGCATTTT. Translation: CASSLQGYQPQHF.

The chain couples TRBV24-1 to TRBJ2-1; no clear D. CDR1 is KGHDR, CDR2 SFDVKD, per germline. V dropped 4 bases and J dropped 4 bases, with 13 bases sitting between them. The CDR3 has 15 residues. The CDR3 loop reads CATSEPADFYNEQFF. The CDR3, as DNA: TGTGCCACCAGTGAACCTGCCGACTTTTACAATGAGCAGTTCTTC.

The CDR3 reads CATSEGTGKAFF. The CDR3 DNA reads as TGTGCCACCAGTGAAGGGACAGGGAAAGCTTTCTTT. The V and J genes are TRBV24-1 and TRBJ1-1; 9 bases align to TRBD1. In germline, CDR1 is KGHDR, CDR2 SFDVKD. Losses at the gene ends were 4 bases for V and 9 bases for J; bases not matched to a gene: 2. The CDR3 is 12 amino acids.

The rearrangement joins TRBV18 to TRBJ2-3; perhaps TRBD1 as D (6 bases). V lost 2 bases to trimming and J lost 3 bases, with 24 bases between them. The germline gives CDR1 KGHSH, CDR2 LQKENI. There are 19 residues in the CDR3. CDR3 bases: TGTGCCAGCTCACCAGGACAGCGAGCCACGTCAGCGAGAACAGATACGCAGTATTTT. This sequence encodes CASSPGQRATSARTDTQYF.

This sequence joins TRBV5-1 and TRBJ2-3; 10 nucleotides line up with TRBD1. The CDR3 totals 14 residues. Germline assignment: CDR1 SGHRS and CDR2 YFSETQ. V lost 4 bases, J lost 6 bases, and 5 bases stayed unmatched. The DNA for the CDR3 is TGCGCCAGCAGCCCTGGGACAGGGGACGATACGCAGTATTTT. Translated: CASSPGTGDDTQYF.

V usage is TRBV10-3 and J usage is TRBJ2-7; TRBD2 agrees at 8 bases. The CDR3 runs 12 residues. CDR1 is ENHRY, CDR2 SYGVKD, per germline. Trimming cost V 10 bases and J 2 bases; bases outside gene matches: 4. The CDR3 nucleotides are TGTGCCACCACTAGCGGAACCTACGAGCAGTACTTC. This codes for CATTSGTYEQYF.

The genes are TRBV11-2 and TRBJ2-5, with a possible D match to TRBD2 (6 bases). Trimming cost V 1 base and J 3 bases, with 6 bases left between them. Germline assignment: CDR1 SGHAT and CDR2 FQNNGV. This CDR3 spans 13 amino acids. CDR3 sequence: CASSLGGEETQYF. As DNA, the CDR3 is TGTGCCAGCAGCTTAGGGGGGGAAGAGACCCAGTACTTC.

This chain links TRBV29-1 with TRBJ1-1; 9 nucleotides align to TRBD1. The J segment lost 6 bases and the V segment lost 5 bases, leaving 4 bases of the junction unmatched. The CDR3 length is 12 residues. CDR1 is SQVTM, CDR2 ANQGSEA, per germline. The CDR3 DNA reads as TGCAGCGTTTACAGGGGGCAGGCTGAAGCTTTCTTT. This encodes CSVYRGQAEAFF. Full variable domain (remainder filled in from reference TRBV29-1 and TRBJ1-1): SAVISQKPSRDICQRGTSLTIQCQVDSQVTMMFWYRQQPGQSLTLIATANQGSEATYESGFVIDKFPISRPNLTFSTLTVSNMSPEDSSIYLCSVYRGQAEAFFGQGTRLTVV.

The chain recombines TRBV11-2 with TRBJ2-1, with D uncertain. Germline V gene sequence: CDR1 SGHAT, CDR2 FQNNGV. This CDR3 contains 13 residues. V was clipped by 2 bases and J by 4 bases, with 6 bases between them. The CDR3 reads CASSLSVYNEQFF. The CDR3 DNA is TGTGCCAGCAGCTTATCCGTTTACAATGAGCAGTTCTTC.

The chain couples TRBV19 to TRBJ2-7; perhaps TRBD1 as D (6 bases). Trimming took 1 base from V and 3 from J, leaving 13 bases between them. Germline-derived CDR1 and CDR2 are LNHDA and SQIVND (reference sequence). The CDR3 is 15 amino acids. CDR3 amino acids: CASSIGGQRNYEQYF. CDR3 DNA: TGTGCCAGTAGTATAGGTGGACAGAGGAACTACGAGCAGTACTTC.

The rearrangement joins TRBV6-5 to TRBJ2-7, with TRBD1 matching 8 bases. This CDR3 has 12 amino acids. J was trimmed by 5 bases and V by 5 bases; bases with no gene match: 2. Germline loops: CDR1 MNHEY, CDR2 SVGAGI. The CDR3 sequence is CASSPGGHEQYF. The CDR3 nucleotides read TGTGCCAGCAGTCCAGGGGGCCACGAGCAGTACTTC.

The CDR3 spells CASMRPGIYGYTF. CDR3 nucleotides: TGTGCCAGCATGAGGCCAGGGATCTATGGCTACACCTTC. V is TRBV2 and J is TRBJ1-2; maybe TRBD1 (5 bases). The CDR3 is 13 residues long. V lost 7 bases and J 4 bases, leaving 13 bases between the germline ends. CDR1 is SNHLY, CDR2 FYNNEI, per germline.

The chain is built from TRBV2 and TRBJ2-7, with D possibly matching TRBD2 (7 bases). Germline V gene lookup returns CDR1 SNHLY and CDR2 FYNNEI. Deletions cut 6 bases from V and 0 bases from J, with 15 bases between. The CDR3 has 15 amino acids. The CDR3 region has the DNA TGTGCCAGCAGCTATAGGGGGGGAGCCTCCTACGAGCAGTACTTC. Translation: CASSYRGGASYEQYF. Full variable domain (rest looked up from reference TRBV2 and TRBJ2-7): EPEVTQTPSHQVTQMGQEVILRCVPISNHLYFYWYRQILGQKVEFLVSFYNNEISEKSEIFDDQFSVERPDGSNFTLKIRSTKLEDSAMYFCASSYRGGASYEQYFGPGTRLTVT.

This clone was recorded a few times. The chain recombines TRBV4-2 with TRBJ2-7; D call uncertain. CDR1 and CDR2 from the germline V gene are LGHNA and YNFKEQ. CDR3 length: 13 residues. Trimming took off 1 base at V and 3 bases at J, with 7 bases between the two ends. The CDR3 DNA follows: TGTGCCAGCAGCCAAGGCACAAACTACGAGCAGTACTTC. Its translation is CASSQGTNYEQYF.